The rows below give T cell receptor beta chains drawn from one sample of a study of neurological immune-mediated disorders. TCRdb independently ran MiXCR on the 5' RACE reads; one entry per CDR3 protein. The sample has around 30,000 distinct CDR3 sequences; under 6% are singletons. The sequenced sample consisted of PBMCs. The receptors shown here come from a man younger than 35 in good health. Each CDR3 is given with its conserved first and last residue. The D gene is left open where the match is weak. Clone size is given as once, few or many counts, or a class when the clone is expanded.

J,D,size,V,DNA,CDR3
TRBJ2-7,NA,many,TRBV18,TGTGCCAGCTCATCCGACGCCTACGAGCAGTACTTC,CASSSDAYEQYF
TRBJ2-1,TRBD2,many,TRBV7-8,TGTGCCAGCAGCTTAGTGGGGAGGACTTTAGCGGGGGGACCCTACAATGAGCAGTTCTTC,CASSLVGRTLAGGPYNEQFF
TRBJ1-6,NA,many,TRBV7-8,TGTGCCAGCAGCCCCGTCGGGGATTCACCCCTCCACTTT,CASSPVGDSPLHF
TRBJ1-3,NA,many,TRBV18,TGTGCCAGCTCACCAAACAGGAGTAATGGAAACACCATATATTTT,CASSPNRSNGNTIYF
TRBJ1-2,NA,many,TRBV6-6,TGTGCCAGCAGTTTACAGGGCCAGAATGGCTACACCTTC,CASSLQGQNGYTF
TRBJ2-5,TRBD2,many,TRBV7-2,TGTGCCAGCAGCTCGCAACGGGGGGGCCAAGAGACCCAGTACTTC,CASSSQRGGQETQYF
TRBJ2-5,TRBD2,many,TRBV28,TGTGCCAGCAGTAAAGCGGGGGGGTTTGAGACCCAGTACTTC,CASSKAGGFETQYF
TRBJ1-1,NA,few,TRBV10-1,TGCGCCAGCAGTGAGTCGGGTCAGGTGGACACTGAAGCTTTCTTT,CASSESGQVDTEAFF
TRBJ1-1,NA,many,TRBV5-1,TGCGCCAGCAGCCACTCGCGGTCCGCTATCAACACTGAAGCTTTCTTT,CASSHSRSAINTEAFF
TRBJ2-3,TRBD2,many,TRBV20-1,TGCAGTGCTAGTACGGGGGGATACACAGATACGCAGTATTTT,CSASTGGYTDTQYF
TRBJ1-2,TRBD1,many,TRBV28,TGTGCCAGCAGTCTTCGGACAGGGGGCGGTGGCTACACCTTC,CASSLRTGGGGYTF
TRBJ1-1,NA,many,TRBV9,TGTGCCAGCAGCGCGACAGTTAACACTGAAGCTTTCTTT,CASSATVNTEAFF
TRBJ2-7,NA,many,TRBV2,TGTGCCAGCAAACAGGGAGGGCATAGCTCCTACGAGCAGTACTTC,CASKQGGHSSYEQYF
TRBJ2-7,TRBD1,many,TRBV5-1,TGCGCCAGCAGCTTGGGGACAGGTTACGAGCAGTACTTC,CASSLGTGYEQYF
TRBJ2-7,NA,many,TRBV7-2,TGTGCCAGCAGCTCAATAGGCTACGAGCAGTACTTC,CASSSIGYEQYF
TRBJ2-4,NA,many,TRBV20-1,TGCAGTGCTATTTCGTCCGCGGGCATTCAGTACTTC,CSAISSAGIQYF
TRBJ1-1,NA,many,TRBV2,TGTGCCAGCAGTTACAACAGGGAGCCATTCTTT,CASSYNREPFF
TRBJ2-7,TRBD1,medium-sized,TRBV20-1,TGCAGTGCTAGTACGTTGTACGGGACAGGGACCTACGAGCAGTACTTC,CSASTLYGTGTYEQYF
TRBJ1-4,NA,many,TRBV7-2,TGTGCCAGCAGCTTAGCTATCCCAACTAATGAAAAACTGTTTTTT,CASSLAIPTNEKLFF
TRBJ2-7,TRBD1,many,TRBV7-3,TGTGCCAGCAGCAGGACAGGGAGCTCCTACGAGCAGTACTTC,CASSRTGSSYEQYF